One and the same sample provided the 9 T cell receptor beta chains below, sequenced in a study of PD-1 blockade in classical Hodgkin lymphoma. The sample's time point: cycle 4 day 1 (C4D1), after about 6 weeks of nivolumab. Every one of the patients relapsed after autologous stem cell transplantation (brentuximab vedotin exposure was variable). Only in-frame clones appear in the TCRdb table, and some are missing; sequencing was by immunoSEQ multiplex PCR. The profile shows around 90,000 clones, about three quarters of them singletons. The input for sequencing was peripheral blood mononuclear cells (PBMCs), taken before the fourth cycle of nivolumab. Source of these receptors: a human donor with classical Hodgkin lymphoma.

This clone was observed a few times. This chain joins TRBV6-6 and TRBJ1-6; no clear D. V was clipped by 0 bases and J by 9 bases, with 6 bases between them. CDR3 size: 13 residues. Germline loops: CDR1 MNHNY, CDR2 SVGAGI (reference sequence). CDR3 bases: TGTGCCAGCAGTTACTCGCATCCTTCACCCCTCCACTTT. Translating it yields CASSYSHPSPLHF.

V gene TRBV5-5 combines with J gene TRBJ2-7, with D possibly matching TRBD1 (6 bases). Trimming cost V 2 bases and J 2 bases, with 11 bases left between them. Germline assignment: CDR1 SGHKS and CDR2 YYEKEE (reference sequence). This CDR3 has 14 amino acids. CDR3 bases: TGTGCCAGCAGCTTAAGACAGGCTACCTACGAGCAGTACTTC. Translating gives CASSLRQATYEQYF.

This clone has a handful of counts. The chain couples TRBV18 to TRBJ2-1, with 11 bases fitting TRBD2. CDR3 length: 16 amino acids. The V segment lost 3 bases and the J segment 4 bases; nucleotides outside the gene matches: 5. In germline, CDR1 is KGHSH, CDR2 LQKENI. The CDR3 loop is CASSPKIAGGYNEQFF. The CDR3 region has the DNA TGTGCCAGCTCACCCAAAATAGCGGGGGGGTACAATGAGCAGTTCTTC.

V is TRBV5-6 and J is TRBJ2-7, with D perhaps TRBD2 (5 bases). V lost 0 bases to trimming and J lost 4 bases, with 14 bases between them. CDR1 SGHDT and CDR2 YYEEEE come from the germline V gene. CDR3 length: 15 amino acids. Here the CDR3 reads CASSLDLRVSYEQYF. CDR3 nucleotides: TGTGCCAGCAGCTTGGATTTGAGGGTATCGTACGAGCAGTACTTC.

This chain's CDR3 is CASSFQSSNEKLFF. CDR3 nucleotides: TGCGCCAGCAGCTTCCAGTCCTCTAATGAAAAACTGTTTTTT. This sequence joins TRBV5-1 and TRBJ1-4; D is uncertain. This CDR3 is 14 amino acids long. From germline, CDR1 is SGHRS and CDR2 YFSETQ. V lost 2 bases to trimming and J lost 3 bases, with 8 bases between them.

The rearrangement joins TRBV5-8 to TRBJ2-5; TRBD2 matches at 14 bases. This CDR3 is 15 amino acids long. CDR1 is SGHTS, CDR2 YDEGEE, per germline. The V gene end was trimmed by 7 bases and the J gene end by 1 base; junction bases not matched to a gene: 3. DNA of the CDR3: TGTGCCAGCCCGACTAGCGGGAGGGCCCAAGAGACCCAGTACTTC. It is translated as CASPTSGRAQETQYF.

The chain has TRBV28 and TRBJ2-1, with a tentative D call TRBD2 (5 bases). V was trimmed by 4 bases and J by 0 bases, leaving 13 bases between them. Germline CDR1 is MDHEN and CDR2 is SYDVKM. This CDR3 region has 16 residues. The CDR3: CASSSWTGSSYNEQFF. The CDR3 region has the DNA TGTGCCAGCAGTTCGTGGACGGGGAGCTCCTACAATGAGCAGTTCTTC.

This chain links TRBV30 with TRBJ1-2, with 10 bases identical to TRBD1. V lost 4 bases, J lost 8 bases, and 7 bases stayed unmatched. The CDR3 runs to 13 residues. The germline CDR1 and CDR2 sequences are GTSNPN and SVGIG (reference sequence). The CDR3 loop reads CAWTSWDRGGYTF. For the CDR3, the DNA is TGTGCCTGGACTTCCTGGGACAGGGGAGGCTACACCTTC.

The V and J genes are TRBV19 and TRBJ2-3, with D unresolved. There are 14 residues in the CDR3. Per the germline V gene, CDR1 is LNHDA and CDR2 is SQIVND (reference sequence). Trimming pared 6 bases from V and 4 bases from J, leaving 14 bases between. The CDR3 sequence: CASRRHHNADTQYF. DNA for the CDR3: TGTGCCAGTAGAAGACATCACAACGCAGATACGCAGTATTTT.